The 7 T cell receptor beta chains below were found in one sample sequenced in a study of vaccination and CD4 T cells after COVID-19. The treatment: roughly ten-day PBMC culture with coronavirus spike peptide pools or control peptides (ViraFEST assay). Oncomine TCR Beta short-read sequencing was applied to DNA from cultured CD4+ T cells. MiXCR was run by TCRdb on the PCR reads, yielding one entry per CDR3 protein. Of approximately 10,000 distinct CDR3 sequences listed, about 75% were seen once; the top ten hold about 13%. These receptors have no identified antigens. The sample was CD4+ T cells from blood, cultured in vitro. The receptor source for this set is a human donor who had recovered from COVID-19.

The J gene is TRBJ1-6, the V gene TRBV6-4; 8 bases line up with TRBD1. With 4 bases clipped from V and 10 bases from J, the junction kept 6 bases outside the gene matches. The germline V gene has CDR1 MRHNA and CDR2 SNTAGT. This CDR3 has 14 residues. CDR3 residues: CASSATGGRSPLHF. The CDR3 DNA is TGTGCCAGCAGTGCAACAGGGGGTCGCTCACCCCTCCACTTT.

The V and J genes are TRBV6-1 and TRBJ2-2; no clear D gene. Deletions cut 7 bases from V and 0 bases from J, with 9 bases between. Germline lookup yields CDR1 MNHNS and CDR2 SASEGT. This CDR3 comprises 14 residues. CDR3 sequence: CASTPSANTGELFF. The CDR3, as DNA: TGTGCCAGCACCCCGTCAGCGAACACCGGGGAGCTGTTTTTT.

The rearrangement links TRBV28 to TRBJ1-3, with D maybe TRBD1 (6 bases). This CDR3 spans 14 amino acids. The germline CDR1 and CDR2 sequences are MDHEN and SYDVKM. The V end lost 6 bases, the J end lost 4 bases, and 13 bases lay between the germline ends. CDR3 bases: TGTGCCAGCAGCCCCGGGGGGGCAGGAAACACCATATATTTT. Translation gives CASSPGGAGNTIYF. Complete variable domain (other parts from reference TRBV28 and TRBJ1-3): DVKVTQSSRYLVKRTGEKVFLECVQDMDHENMFWYRQDPGLGLRLIYFSYDVKMKEKGDIPEGYSVSREKKERFSLILESASTNQTSMYLCASSPGGAGNTIYFGEGSWLTVV.

The rearrangement links TRBV15 to TRBJ1-1; perhaps TRBD1 as D (6 bases). The germline V and J ends were trimmed by 1 base and 5 bases, with 14 bases remaining between them. CDR1 LNHNV and CDR2 YYDKDF come from the germline V gene (reference sequence). The CDR3 sequence is 15 residues long. CDR3 sequence: CATSRGVSGETEAFF. CDR3 in DNA: TGTGCCACCAGCAGAGGGGTGTCAGGGGAAACTGAAGCTTTCTTT.

The V and J genes are TRBV20-1 and TRBJ2-5; 14 positions match TRBD2. V shed 5 bases, J shed 5 bases, and the junction held 4 bases outside the gene matches. Germline CDR1 reads DFQATT; CDR2 reads SNEGSKA (reference sequence). The CDR3 is made up of 14 amino acids. Here the CDR3 reads CSAPRLAGGETQYF. DNA of the CDR3: TGCAGTGCTCCAAGACTAGCGGGGGGGGAGACCCAGTACTTC.

This chain links TRBV20-1 with TRBJ1-5, with 7 bases matching TRBD1. The J segment lost 3 bases and the V segment lost 3 bases, leaving 5 bases of the junction unmatched. This CDR3 is built from 14 residues. Germline CDR1 DFQATT, CDR2 SNEGSKA (reference sequence). This chain's CDR3 is CSARGTVLNQPQHF. In nucleotides, the CDR3 is TGCAGTGCTAGGGGGACAGTCCTCAATCAGCCCCAGCATTTT.

CDR3: CASSLQGTFNSPLHF. Written as DNA, the CDR3 is TGTGCCAGCAGCTTACAAGGGACTTTTAATTCACCCCTCCACTTT. The rearrangement joins TRBV6-2 or TRBV6-3 to TRBJ1-6; maybe TRBD1 (5 bases). Deletions cut 6 bases from V and 6 bases from J, with 15 bases between. The CDR3 has 15 residues. In germline, CDR1 is MNHEY, CDR2 SVGEGT.